These T cell receptor beta chains were read from a single sample in a study of blood T cell repertoires in COVID-19. Method: immunoSEQ multiplex PCR; TCRdb's copy keeps in-frame clones and lacks some. The sample has 200,000 to 250,000 clones, about 80% seen once. Sequencing used peripheral blood. The receptors originated from a woman older than 75 with COVID-19, enrolled during active disease. Each CDR3 is given with its conserved first and last residue. D genes are given only for firm matches. Expanded clones get a size class; other rows say once, few or many, or leave the size out.

. | TRBJ2-2 | 14 | . | TRBV29-1 | TGCAGCGCCAAAGAACACCGGGGTACCGGGGAGCTGTTTTTT | CSAKEHRGTGELFF
. | TRBJ1-2 | 15 | . | TRBV15 | TGTGCCACCAGCACCTACGGTGGGGGGGGGTATGGCTACACCTTC | CATSTYGGGGYGYTF
. | TRBJ2-7 | 14 | TRBD1 | TRBV5-1 | TGCGCCAGCAGCCAAGGGACAGGGGCGAACGAGCAGTACTTC | CASSQGTGANEQYF
. | TRBJ2-1 | 16 | TRBD2 | TRBV28 | TGTGCCAGCAGTTCCTCTAGCGGGAGGGGGTCCAATGAGCAGTTCTTC | CASSSSSGRGSNEQFF
. | TRBJ2-3 | 16 | TRBD2 | TRBV4-1 | TGCGCCAGCAGCTCCCGCTACGGACTAGGCACAGATACGCAGTATTTT | CASSSRYGLGTDTQYF
once | TRBJ2-5 | 16 | TRBD2 | TRBV5-1 | TGCGCCAGCAGCTTGGAGGCTAGCGGTATCCAAGAGACCCAGTACTTC | CASSLEASGIQETQYF
few | TRBJ1-2 | 8 | . | TRBV20-1 | TGCAGTGCCCTTGGCTACACCTTC | CSALGYTF
. | TRBJ2-2 | 15 | . | TRBV5-1 | TGCGCCAGCAGCCTGATGACGGGGGACACCGGGGAGCTGTTTTTT | CASSLMTGDTGELFF
. | TRBJ2-7 | 15 | . | TRBV4-2 | TGTGCCAGCAGCCAAGATCCCCTCAGGGGCTACGAGCAGTACTTC | CASSQDPLRGYEQYF
. | TRBJ2-1 | 12 | . | TRBV19 | TGTGCCAGTAGTATGGGGGCAATGGTGCAGTTCTTC | CASSMGAMVQFF
. | TRBJ2-7 | 16 | . | TRBV7-2 | TGTGCCAGCAGCTTAGGGGGTGAGACAGGAACCTACGAGCAGTACTTC | CASSLGGETGTYEQYF
. | TRBJ1-4 | 14 | . | TRBV6-1 | TGTGCCAGCAGTGAAATTACAGGGACGGGAAAACTGTTTTTT | CASSEITGTGKLFF
. | TRBJ1-2 | 15 | TRBD1 | TRBV4-1 | TGCGCCAGCAGCCAAGCCCGGACCGGGACAGGGAGCTACACCTTC | CASSQARTGTGSYTF
. | TRBJ2-5 | 13 | . | TRBV2 | TGTGCCAGCAGTGCTAATTCCGGAGAGACCCAGTACTTC | CASSANSGETQYF
. | TRBJ2-1 | 15 | . | TRBV7-3 | TGTGCCAGCAGCGCGGCGGAGGGGACCTACAATGAGCAGTTCTTC | CASSAAEGTYNEQFF
. | TRBJ2-3 | 12 | . | TRBV5-4 | TGTGCCAGCAGCTTCATCGGGGATACGCAGTATTTT | CASSFIGDTQYF
. | TRBJ2-1 | 14 | TRBD1 | TRBV5-1 | TGCGCCAGCAGCTTGGGTCCGGGACAGAATGAGCAGTTCTTC | CASSLGPGQNEQFF
. | TRBJ1-4 | 15 | . | TRBV6-5 | TGTGCCAGCAGGCCTCGTCCATCCGCGAATGAAAAACTGTTTTTT | CASRPRPSANEKLFF
. | TRBJ2-1 | 13 | TRBD1 | TRBV3-1/TRBV3-2 | TGTGCCATCGGGACAGGGGTTTCGTATGAGCAGTTCTTC | CAIGTGVSYEQFF
. | TRBJ1-5 | 17 | TRBD1 | TRBV3-1/TRBV3-2 | TGTGCCAGCAGCCAAGGGTGGACAGGGCGCGGGGATCAGCCCCAGCATTTT | CASSQGWTGRGDQPQHF
once | TRBJ1-2 | 18 | . | TRBV28 | TGTGCCAGCAGCGGGGTCCTGGGATTGGGGAGGGGTAACTATGGCTACACCTTC | CASSGVLGLGRGNYGYTF
few | TRBJ1-3 | 16 | . | TRBV5-8 | TGTGCCAGCAGCCGTGGCGGGGGGGGACTCGGAAACACCATATATTTT | CASSRGGGGLGNTIYF
. | TRBJ1-6 | 14 | . | TRBV28 | TGTGCCAGCGTCTTGGGGCAGGGGACTTCACCCCTCCACTTT | CASVLGQGTSPLHF
. | TRBJ1-2 | 14 | TRBD1 | TRBV7-8 | TGTGCCAGCAGCTCGCGGGACAGGGGAAATGGCTACACCTTC | CASSSRDRGNGYTF
. | TRBJ1-5 | 15 | TRBD1 | TRBV6-4 | TGTGCCAGCAGGCAGGACAGGGGAAGAGAGCAGCCCCAGCATTTT | CASRQDRGREQPQHF
few | TRBJ1-2 | 14 | TRBD1 | TRBV5-1 | TGCGCCAGCAGCAAGGACAGGGATACGAATGGCTACACCTTC | CASSKDRDTNGYTF
. | TRBJ1-1 | 13 | . | TRBV5-1 | TGCGCCAGCAGCGAATTACAGAACACTGAAGCTTTCTTT | CASSELQNTEAFF
. | TRBJ2-3 | 16 | . | TRBV21-1 | TGTGCCAGCAGCACTCTGGACAGGGATCGTCCAGATACGCAGTATTTT | CASSTLDRDRPDTQYF
. | TRBJ2-7 | 16 | . | TRBV18 | TGTGCCAGCTCACCTAGTTCTCCGAACCTCTCCTACGAGCAGTACTTC | CASSPSSPNLSYEQYF
. | TRBJ1-5 | 15 | TRBD1 | TRBV19 | TGTGCCAGTAGTCCGGACAGGGGGAGACATCAGCCCCAGCATTTT | CASSPDRGRHQPQHF
. | TRBJ1-4 | 12 | . | TRBV29-1 | TGCAGCGTCAACTCGGGAGATGAAAAACTGTTTTTT | CSVNSGDEKLFF
. | TRBJ2-7 | 15 | . | TRBV18 | TGTGCCAGCTCACCCTCAGGGATTAGCTCCTACGAGCAGTACTTC | CASSPSGISSYEQYF
. | TRBJ2-2 | 17 | TRBD2 | TRBV3-1/TRBV3-2 | TGTGCCAGCAGCCGGTTAGCGGGAGTTTCGAACACCGGGGAGCTGTTTTTT | CASSRLAGVSNTGELFF
once | TRBJ1-4 | 13 | . | TRBV7-9 | TGTGCCAGCAGCTTGGCGGGGTATGAAAAACTGTTTTTT | CASSLAGYEKLFF